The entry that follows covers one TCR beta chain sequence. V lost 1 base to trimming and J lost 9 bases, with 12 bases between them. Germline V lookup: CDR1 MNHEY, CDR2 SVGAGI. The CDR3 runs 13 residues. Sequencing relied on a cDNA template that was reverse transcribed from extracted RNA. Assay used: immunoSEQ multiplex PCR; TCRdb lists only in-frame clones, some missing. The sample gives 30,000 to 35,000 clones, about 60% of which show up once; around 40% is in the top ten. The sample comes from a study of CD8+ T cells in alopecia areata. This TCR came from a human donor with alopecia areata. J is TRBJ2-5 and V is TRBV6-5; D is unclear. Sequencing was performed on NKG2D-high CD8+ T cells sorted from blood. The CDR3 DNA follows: TGTGCCAGCAGTTACTTCTTGGGCTGGGCCCAGTACTTC. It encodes CASSYFLGWAQYF.